Reported below is one T cell receptor (beta chain). The data stem from a study of T cell changes during pregnancy in multiple sclerosis. Assay: immunoSEQ multiplex PCR; the TCRdb copy retains only in-frame clones and omits some. The sample has tens of thousands of clones; about 90% are singletons. This CDR3 contains 15 residues. Unmatched junction bases numbered 1, after V lost 3 bases and J lost 3 bases. Germline-derived CDR1 and CDR2 are SGDLS and YYNGEE. Sequencing was performed on peripheral blood, taken after pregnancy. This chain connects TRBV9 to TRBJ2-1, with 12 bases fitting TRBD2. The receptor comes from a female donor in good health, enrolled as a control in a pregnancy study. CDR3: CASSASGRGYNEQFF. The CDR3 DNA reads TGTGCCAGCAGCGCTAGCGGGAGGGGCTACAATGAGCAGTTCTTC.